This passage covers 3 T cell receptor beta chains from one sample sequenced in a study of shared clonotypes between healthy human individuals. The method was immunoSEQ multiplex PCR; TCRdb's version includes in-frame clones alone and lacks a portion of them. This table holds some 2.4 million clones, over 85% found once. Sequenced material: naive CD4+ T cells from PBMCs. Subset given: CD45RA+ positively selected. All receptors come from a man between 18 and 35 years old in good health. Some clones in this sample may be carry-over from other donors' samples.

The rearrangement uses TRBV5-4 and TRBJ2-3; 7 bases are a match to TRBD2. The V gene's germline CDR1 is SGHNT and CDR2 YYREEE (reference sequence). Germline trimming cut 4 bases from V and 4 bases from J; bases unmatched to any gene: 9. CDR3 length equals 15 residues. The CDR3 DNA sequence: TGTGCCAGCAGCAGTCCGCCGGGGGGTGCAGATACGCAGTATTTT. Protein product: CASSSPPGGADTQYF.

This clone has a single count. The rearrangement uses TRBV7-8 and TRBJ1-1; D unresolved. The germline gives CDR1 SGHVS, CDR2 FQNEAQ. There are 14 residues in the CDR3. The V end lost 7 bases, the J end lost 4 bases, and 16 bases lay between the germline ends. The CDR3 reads CASTPDQLATEAFF. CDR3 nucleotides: TGTGCCAGCACCCCGGACCAATTGGCCACTGAAGCTTTCTTT.

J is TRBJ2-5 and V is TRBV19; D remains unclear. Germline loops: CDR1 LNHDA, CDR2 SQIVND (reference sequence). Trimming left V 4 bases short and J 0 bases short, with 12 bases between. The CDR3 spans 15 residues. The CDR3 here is CASSNTAGDQETQYF. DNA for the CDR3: TGTGCCAGTAGTAACACGGCTGGGGACCAAGAGACCCAGTACTTC.